Following are 30 T cell receptor beta chains from one sample sequenced in a study of cytomegalovirus exposure and HLA in healthy donors. The PCR ran on 60 Vbeta and 13 Jbeta primers. Clones were sequenced by immunoSEQ multiplex PCR, and TCRdb holds only the in-frame ones, with some missing. This sample carries 150,000 or so clones, over 70% of them seen once, and the ten largest clones take over 3%. The sample taken for sequencing was PBMCs. Source of these receptors: a male donor in good health and CMV-seronegative.

This chain joins TRBV28 and TRBJ2-1; D ambiguous. V was shortened by 2 bases and J by 0 bases, with 8 bases between the two germline ends. The CDR3 has 15 residues. Germline values: CDR1 MDHEN, CDR2 SYDVKM. The CDR3 region is CASSLTVSSYNEQFF. For the CDR3, the DNA is TGTGCCAGCAGTTTAACGGTAAGCTCCTACAATGAGCAGTTCTTC. Full variable domain (remainder filled in from reference TRBV28 and TRBJ2-1): DVKVTQSSRYLVKRTGEKVFLECVQDMDHENMFWYRQDPGLGLRLIYFSYDVKMKEKGDIPEGYSVSREKKERFSLILESASTNQTSMYLCASSLTVSSYNEQFFGPGTRLTVL.

In nucleotides, the CDR3 is TGTGCCAGCAGCCGAGTCGGGACAATAAGCTCCTACAATGAGCAGTTCTTC. Translation: CASSRVGTISSYNEQFF. The V call is TRBV5-6, the J call TRBJ2-1, with TRBD1 as a possible D gene (6 bases). Trimming removed 4 bases from V and 0 bases from J, with 17 bases in between. The CDR3 has 17 amino acids. Germline lookup yields CDR1 SGHDT and CDR2 YYEEEE.

This clone was seen only a few times. The chain joins TRBV28 to TRBJ1-2; D gene ambiguous. Germline-derived CDR1 and CDR2 are MDHEN and SYDVKM. This CDR3 has 12 amino acids. V lost 1 base and J lost 4, with 4 bases in between. The CDR3 bases are TGTGCCAGCAGTTTATCGGGCTATGGCTACACCTTC. Protein product: CASSLSGYGYTF.

The J gene is TRBJ2-5, the V gene TRBV2; D call uncertain. Between the trimmed V and J ends, which lost 9 bases and 5 bases, there was a span of 10 bases. Germline V lookup: CDR1 SNHLY, CDR2 FYNNEI. The CDR3 loop spans 11 amino acids. The CDR3 region has the DNA TGTGCCAGTAGCCTAGGCGAGACCCAGTACTTC. Translated: CASSLGETQYF.

The gene calls are TRBV18 and TRBJ1-1; possible D gene TRBD1, 6 bases. The CDR3 loop spans 14 amino acids. The germline V and J ends were trimmed by 2 bases and 4 bases, with 11 bases remaining between them. Germline V gene sequence: CDR1 KGHSH, CDR2 LQKENI. This CDR3 reads CASSPGGPTTEAFF. The DNA of the CDR3 is TGTGCCAGCTCACCAGGGGGCCCGACCACTGAAGCTTTCTTT. Full variable domain (missing parts from reference TRBV18 and TRBJ1-1): NAGVMQNPRHLVRRRGQEARLRCSPMKGHSHVYWYRQLPEEGLKFMVYLQKENIIDESGMPKERFSAEFPKEGPSILRIQQVVRGDSAAYFCASSPGGPTTEAFFGQGTRLTVV.

The J gene is TRBJ2-3, the V gene TRBV7-3; D is possibly TRBD2 (6 bases). The germline V gene has CDR1 SGHTA and CDR2 FQGTGA. This CDR3 has 13 residues. The V end lost 8 bases, the J end lost 0 bases, and 9 bases lay between the germline ends. In nucleotides, the CDR3 is TGTGCCAGCGGACTATCAAGCACAGATACGCAGTATTTT. Protein: CASGLSSTDTQYF. The full variable domain, completed using reference TRBV7-3 and TRBJ2-3, is GAGVSQTPSNKVTEKGKYVELRCDPISGHTALYWYRQSLGQGPEFLIYFQGTGAADDSGLPNDRFFAVRPEGSVSTLKIQRTERGDSAVYLCASGLSSTDTQYFGPGTRLTVL.

The chain links TRBV14 to TRBJ2-7; perhaps TRBD2 as D (7 bases). Germline loops: CDR1 SGHDN, CDR2 FVKESK. The CDR3 is made up of 14 amino acids. Trimming left V 5 bases short and J 3 bases short, with 14 bases between. The DNA for the CDR3 is TGTGCCAGCAGCTGGGGCGGGGGCGGCTACGAGCAGTACTTC. Protein: CASSWGGGGYEQYF.

V usage is TRBV28 and J usage is TRBJ1-5; TRBD1 matches at 9 bases. CDR1 MDHEN and CDR2 SYDVKM come from the germline V gene. This CDR3 contains 15 residues. V gave up 5 bases and J gave up 4 bases; unmatched junction bases: 6. The CDR3 is CASSTGTGRNQPQHF. CDR3 sequence (DNA): TGTGCCAGCAGTACCGGGACAGGGCGTAATCAGCCCCAGCATTTT.

In nucleotides, the CDR3 is TGTGCCAGCAGCTTCCCGGGACTAGCGGGTCGAAGCTCCTACAATGAGCAGTTCTTC. Amino acids: CASSFPGLAGRSSYNEQFF. The gene calls are TRBV7-2 and TRBJ2-1, with 12 bases that match TRBD2. After removal of 3 bases from V and 0 bases from J, the junction contained 9 bases not matched to a gene. CDR3 length: 19 residues. CDR1 and CDR2 from the germline V gene are SGHTA and FQGNSA.

The rearrangement uses TRBV28 and TRBJ1-2, with TRBD1 identical over 11 bases. The CDR3 is 13 residues long. V shed 6 bases, J shed 9 bases, and the junction held 6 bases outside the gene matches. Per germline, CDR1 MDHEN and CDR2 SYDVKM. DNA of the CDR3: TGTGCCAGCAGGTGGACAGGGGGCGAGAGCTACACCTTC. This translates into CASRWTGGESYTF.

The chain recombines TRBV6-5 with TRBJ1-1; D unresolved. Germline V gene data show CDR1 as MNHEY and CDR2 as SVGAGI. Trimming took 1 base from V and 0 from J, leaving 3 bases between them. This CDR3 comprises 13 residues. CDR3 loop: CASSYLLNTEAFF. In nucleotides, the CDR3 is TGTGCCAGCAGTTACTTATTGAACACTGAAGCTTTCTTT.

V usage is TRBV9 and J usage is TRBJ2-2, with 8 bases that match TRBD2. This CDR3 comprises 18 residues. CDR1 and CDR2 (germline): SGDLS, YYNGEE. Trimming removed 4 bases from V and 4 bases from J; junction bases left unmatched: 15. The DNA for the CDR3 is TGTGCCAGCAGCTCCCGGGGGGGGCTAGCGGGCTCCACCGGGGAGCTGTTTTTT. Translated: CASSSRGGLAGSTGELFF.

About this clone: At one of its ends the junction is not consistent with the germline gene, which may arise from a read error. The CDR3 nucleotides are TGTGCCAGCAGTACGGACACCCAGAGTGAAGAACTGTTTTTT. Protein sequence: CASSTDTQSEELFF. The chain links TRBV28 to TRBJ1-4, with D possibly TRBD1 on 5 matching bases. The CDR3 is 14 amino acids. The germline CDR1 and CDR2 sequences are MDHEN and SYDVKM.

This rearrangement joins TRBV29-1 to TRBJ2-2, with TRBD2 matching over 7 bases. V dropped 7 bases and J dropped 0; count of bases not matched to a gene: 5. The CDR3 is made up of 14 amino acids. Germline values: CDR1 SQVTM, CDR2 ANQGSEA. CDR3 region: CSGGSSSNTGELFF. The CDR3 nucleotides are TGCAGCGGCGGGAGCAGCTCGAACACCGGGGAGCTGTTTTTT.

The table lists this clone with a few counts. V is TRBV6-6 and J is TRBJ1-5; no clear D. Trimming took off 0 bases at V and 5 bases at J, with 8 bases between the two ends. The CDR3 is made up of 14 amino acids. In germline, CDR1 is MNHNY, CDR2 SVGAGI (reference sequence). As DNA, the CDR3 is TGTGCCAGCAGTTACTCGATGGGCCATCAGCCCCAGCATTTT. It specifies CASSYSMGHQPQHF.

This clone was recorded a few times. The chain uses TRBV2 and TRBJ2-7; D may be TRBD2 (5 bases). CDR3 length: 13 residues. CDR1 and CDR2 (germline): SNHLY, FYNNEI. The germline V and J ends were trimmed by 5 bases and 3 bases, with 11 bases remaining between them. CDR3 sequence reads: CASSPGGGYEQYF. The CDR3 region has the DNA TGTGCCAGCAGTCCCGGCGGAGGCTACGAGCAGTACTTC.

This rearrangement joins TRBV18 to TRBJ1-1; 7 nucleotides match TRBD1. The CDR3 spans 15 residues. V gave up 6 bases and J gave up 1 base; unmatched junction bases: 8. In germline, CDR1 is KGHSH, CDR2 LQKENI. CDR3 coding DNA: TGTGCCAGCTCCCTCCGGGACAGAGCGAACACTGAAGCTTTCTTT. Translating gives CASSLRDRANTEAFF.

This chain uses TRBV6-1 with TRBJ1-4, with 11 positions matching TRBD1. CDR3 length: 15 amino acids. From germline, CDR1 is MNHNS and CDR2 SASEGT. J was trimmed by 7 bases and V by 1 base; bases with no gene match: 2. CDR3 DNA: TGTGCCAGCAGTGAAGGGACAGGGGGCGCTGAAAAACTGTTTTTT. Protein product: CASSEGTGGAEKLFF.

V and J are TRBV7-9 and TRBJ2-5; 9 bases align to TRBD2. The CDR3 spans 16 residues. With V trimmed by 1 base and J by 4 bases, 7 bases remained unmatched. The germline gives CDR1 SEHNR, CDR2 FQNEAQ (reference sequence). For the CDR3, the DNA is TGTGCCAGCAGCTTAGATCGGCGGGGGGGCCTAGAGACCCAGTACTTC. This sequence encodes CASSLDRRGGLETQYF.

The gene calls are TRBV11-3 and TRBJ2-2; D gene unclear. The CDR3 runs 13 residues. V lost 5 bases to trimming and J lost 4 bases, with 8 bases between them. Germline V CDR1 and CDR2: SGHNT, YENEEA. CDR3 bases: TGTGCCAGCAGCCAAGAGAGCACCGGGGAGCTGTTTTTT. Residues: CASSQESTGELFF.

This chain uses TRBV10-3 with TRBJ1-2, with 7 bases aligning to TRBD1. V dropped 0 bases and J dropped 2; count of bases not matched to a gene: 3. The CDR3 spans 15 residues. Germline lookup yields CDR1 ENHRY and CDR2 SYGVKD. The CDR3, as DNA: TGTGCCATCAGTGAGTCGAGGGGACAGAACTATGGCTACACCTTC. It encodes CAISESRGQNYGYTF.

This clone was seen a single time. The rearrangement links TRBV11-2 to TRBJ2-3, with 10 bases aligning to TRBD1. The ends lost 3 bases at V and 5 bases at J; junction bases unmatched: 8. The CDR3 sequence is 16 residues long. Looked up from germline, CDR1 is SGHAT and CDR2 is FQNNGV. The CDR3: CASSFGDRGLLDTQYF. The CDR3 DNA sequence: TGTGCCAGCAGCTTTGGGGACAGGGGTTTATTAGATACGCAGTATTTT.

This chain links TRBV7-8 with TRBJ1-2; the D gene is possibly TRBD1 (5 bases). CDR1 is SGHVS and CDR2 is FQNEAQ in the germline V gene. The CDR3 is 14 residues long. V was cut by 3 bases and J by 5 bases, with 13 bases left in between. The CDR3 bases are TGTGCCAGCAGCTTGGGGGGGTTAGGGTATGGCTACACCTTC. Its protein product is CASSLGGLGYGYTF.

This chain joins TRBV7-2 and TRBJ2-5; D is possibly TRBD2 (7 bases). The DNA matches TRBJ2-7 better at its end, which makes the J call doubtful. The CDR3 extends over 17 amino acids. The germline V gene encodes CDR1 SGHTA and CDR2 FQGNSA. For the CDR3, the DNA is TGTGCCAGCACCCTACGAGGGGGGGCAGGGCTCACCTACGAGCAGTACTTC. It translates to CASTLRGGAGLTYEQYF.

The V gene is TRBV10-3, the J gene TRBJ1-2; D is undetermined. Germline assignment: CDR1 ENHRY and CDR2 SYGVKD. This CDR3 spans 14 amino acids. The V end lost 3 bases, the J end lost 1 base, and 9 bases lay between the germline ends. CDR3 bases: TGTGCCATCAGTGAAAGAACAATTAACTATGGCTACACCTTC. Its protein is CAISERTINYGYTF.

This chain's CDR3 is CASGAGGTNQPQHF. The CDR3 coding sequence is TGTGCTAGTGGTGCTGGGGGCACAAATCAGCCCCAGCATTTT. The rearrangement uses TRBV12-5 and TRBJ1-5, with D possibly being TRBD1 (6 bases). The CDR3 is made up of 14 amino acids. V lost 5 bases, J lost 4 bases, and 12 bases lay in between. CDR1 and CDR2 from the germline V gene are LGHNT and FRNRAP. The entire variable domain, with the rest obtained from reference TRBV12-5 and TRBJ1-5, is as follows: DARVTQTPRHKVTEMGQEVTMRCQPILGHNTVFWYRQTMMQGLELLAYFRNRAPLDDSGMPKDRFSAEMPDATLATLKIQPSEPRDSAVYFCASGAGGTNQPQHFGDGTRLSIL.

This clone was counted only a few times. The CDR3 sequence: CASRARGQINYGYTF. The CDR3 region has the DNA TGTGCCAGCAGGGCAAGGGGACAGATAAACTATGGCTACACCTTC. The chain is built from TRBV2 and TRBJ1-2, with TRBD1 matching 7 bases. Germline V gene data show CDR1 as SNHLY and CDR2 as FYNNEI. The CDR3 is 15 residues long. J lost 2 bases, V lost 6 bases, and 9 bases had no gene match.

The J gene is TRBJ1-5, the V gene TRBV29-1; 11 bases map to TRBD1. CDR3 length: 19 residues. V dropped 5 bases and J dropped 0; count of bases not matched to a gene: 15. CDR1 and CDR2 from the germline V gene are SQVTM and ANQGSEA. The CDR3 reads CSVTFGTGGGFYSNQPQHF. The DNA of the CDR3 is TGCAGCGTTACCTTCGGGACAGGGGGGGGGTTTTATAGCAATCAGCCCCAGCATTTT.

V is TRBV9 and J is TRBJ2-1, with 8 bases fitting TRBD2. CDR1 SGDLS and CDR2 YYNGEE come from the germline V gene. This CDR3 comprises 15 residues. The junction had 3 bases not matched to a gene; V was cut back by 0 bases and J by 4 bases. DNA of the CDR3: TGTGCCAGCAGCGTAGAATTAGCGGGGTACAATGAGCAGTTCTTC. It translates to CASSVELAGYNEQFF.

As regards this clone: A junction boundary mismatches the germline segment, possibly from a read error. The rearrangement links TRBV4-1 to TRBJ2-2; the match to TRBD1 covers 7 bases. Germline CDR1 and CDR2: MGHRA and YSYEKL. This CDR3 is 15 amino acids long. The CDR3 bases are TGCGCCACCAGCCCCGGGACAGTGAACACCGGGGAGCTGTTTTTT. Its protein product is CATSPGTVNTGELFF.